Listed here are 10 T cell receptor beta chains from one sample, sequenced in a study of cytomegalovirus exposure and HLA in healthy donors (dated by TCRdb to about 2017). The library was made by the immunoSEQ multiplex PCR assay. A mixture of 60 forward primers for TCR Vbeta segments and 13 reverse primers for TCR Jbeta segments was used in the multiplex PCR. TCRdb obtained this table from immuneACCESS and retained in-frame rearrangements with V and J assigned. These tables miss some clones; where compared with another copy, unresolved V genes account for less than half of the shortfall, and the remainder is unexplained. The sample includes 200,000 to 250,000 clones, with approximately 70% observed a single time. The biggest ten clones account for about 2.8% of the sample. Sequencing input: PBMCs. These TCRs come from a man aged 40-49 years in good health and CMV-seropositive.

This chain uses TRBV7-2 with TRBJ2-1; D may be TRBD1 (6 bases). Germline values: CDR1 SGHTA, CDR2 FQGNSA. The V end lost 6 bases, the J end lost 2 bases, and 14 bases lay between the germline ends. The CDR3 sequence is 15 residues long. The CDR3 DNA sequence: TGTGCCAGCAGTTATACAGGGAAGCCCTACAATGAGCAGTTCTTC. Protein product: CASSYTGKPYNEQFF.

The V gene is TRBV28, the J gene TRBJ2-2; 8 nucleotides match TRBD1. V lost 6 bases, J lost 6 bases, and 12 bases stayed unmatched. CDR3 size: 16 residues. CDR1 and CDR2 from the germline V gene are MDHEN and SYDVKM. CDR3 in DNA: TGTGCCAGCAGGTTCGGCGACAGGGGACTCCCCGGGGAGCTGTTTTTT. Protein sequence: CASRFGDRGLPGELFF.

Remarks on this clone: Germline is not matched at one junction end, which may reflect a read error. The chain joins TRBV7-9 to TRBJ1-1; tentatively, D is TRBD1 (6 bases). The CDR3 covers 16 residues. Germline assignment: CDR1 SEHNR and CDR2 FQNEAQ (reference sequence). The CDR3 loop is CSSSRPSRGLNTEAFF. The CDR3 nucleotides read TGTTCCAGCAGCCGACCGTCGAGGGGGTTGAACACTGAAGCTTTCTTT. Complete variable domain (other parts from reference TRBV7-9 and TRBJ1-1): DTGVSQNPRHKITKRGQNVTFRCDPISEHNRLYWYRQTLGQGPEFLTYFQNEAQLEKSRLLSDRFSAERPKGSFSTLEIQRTEQGDSAMYLCSSSRPSRGLNTEAFFGQGTRLTVV.

The J gene is TRBJ1-1, the V gene TRBV2, with a tentative D call TRBD1 (6 bases). Deletions cut 5 bases from V and 8 bases from J, with 15 bases between. CDR1 SNHLY and CDR2 FYNNEI come from the germline V gene. The CDR3 is made up of 13 amino acids. This CDR3 is CASSILTGAEAFF. The CDR3 bases are TGTGCCAGCAGTATTTTGACAGGCGCCGAAGCTTTCTTT. The variable domain in full, with the rest retrieved from reference TRBV2 and TRBJ1-1, is EPEVTQTPSHQVTQMGQEVILRCVPISNHLYFYWYRQILGQKVEFLVSFYNNEISEKSEIFDDQFSVERPDGSNFTLKIRSTKLEDSAMYFCASSILTGAEAFFGQGTRLTVV.

This clone has a handful of counts. Other DNA sequences from this sample encode an identical CDR3 as well. This chain links TRBV5-6 with TRBJ2-5, with D tentatively TRBD1 (6 bases). The CDR3 runs to 14 residues. Trimming cost V 0 bases and J 5 bases, with 11 bases left between them. In germline, CDR1 is SGHDT, CDR2 YYEEEE. The CDR3 bases are TGTGCCAGCAGCTTGGGAAGGGGGTACGAGACCCAGTACTTC. Amino acids: CASSLGRGYETQYF.

The chain employs TRBV11-3 and TRBJ1-1; weak D call: TRBD1 (6 bases). V lost 5 bases, J lost 0 bases, and 13 bases lay in between. Looked up from germline, CDR1 is SGHNT and CDR2 is YENEEA. This CDR3 spans 15 amino acids. In DNA form, the CDR3 reads TGTGCCAGCAGCCCCCGGACAGATATGAACACTGAAGCTTTCTTT. It codes for CASSPRTDMNTEAFF. Together with reference TRBV11-3 and TRBJ1-1, the CDR3 gives the full variable domain: EAGVVQSPRYKIIEKKQPVAFWCNPISGHNTLYWYLQNLGQGPELLIRYENEEAVDDSQLPKDRFSAERLKGVDSTLKIQPAELGDSAVYLCASSPRTDMNTEAFFGQGTRLTVV.

The chain uses TRBV7-9 and TRBJ2-1, with 8 nucleotides matching TRBD2. J lost 0 bases, V lost 11 bases, and 6 bases had no gene match. The germline CDR1 and CDR2 sequences are SEHNR and FQNEAQ (reference sequence). The length of the CDR3 is 14 residues. CDR3 protein: CAAGGPSSYNEQFF. As DNA, the CDR3 is TGTGCCGCGGGGGGACCAAGCTCCTACAATGAGCAGTTCTTC.

V gene TRBV18 combines with J gene TRBJ2-5; 7 positions match TRBD1. The trim removed 5 bases at V and 4 bases at J, leaving 7 bases unmatched. Germline V gene lookup returns CDR1 KGHSH and CDR2 LQKENI. The CDR3 consists of 14 residues. The chain's CDR3 is CASSSSDRAETQYF. CDR3 nucleotide sequence: TGTGCCAGCTCATCCTCTGACAGGGCAGAGACCCAGTACTTC.

The chain has TRBV12-5 and TRBJ2-1; D may be TRBD2 (6 bases). Trimming took 4 bases from V and 1 from J, leaving 11 bases between them. In germline, CDR1 is LGHNT, CDR2 FRNRAP. This CDR3 comprises 15 residues. The DNA for the CDR3 is TGTGCTAGTGGTTCTCTAGCGATTTCCTACAATGAGCAGTTCTTC. Protein product: CASGSLAISYNEQFF.

This clone was recorded a few times. The chain couples TRBV20-1 to TRBJ2-5, with D perhaps TRBD2 (5 bases). Germline V gene lookup returns CDR1 DFQATT and CDR2 SNEGSKA (reference sequence). The V end was cut by 8 bases, the J end by 1 base, with 8 bases between. This CDR3 region has 11 residues. Here the CDR3 DNA reads TGCAGTAGCGGCTTCCAAGAGACCCAGTACTTC. Its protein is CSSGFQETQYF.